This TCR beta chain was recorded in a study of CD8+ T cells in alopecia areata (dated by TCRdb to about 2018). At the level of the whole study: Treated patients were enrolled in an open-label pilot trial of oral tofacitinib at 5 to 10 mg twice daily for moderate-to-severe alopecia areata. Patients stayed on tofacitinib for 6 to 18 months and then had 6 months of follow-up off drug so that delayed response and recurrence could be assessed. In treated patients, disease severity was measured using the SALT score, which gives the percentage of scalp surface area affected. High-throughput TCRbeta sequencing was used to examine T cell clonal expansion in alopecia areata in both the C3H/HeJ mouse model and human patients. Human TCRbeta sequencing covered scalp tissue and sorted CD4+ and CD8+ peripheral blood T cells from patchy and totalis/universalis alopecia areata patients and healthy controls. Biopsies were taken from tofacitinib-treated patients at baseline and again at 4 and 24 weeks into treatment, and several of those patients also had a later scalp biopsy. Scalp clonality was compared across normal scalp (n=4), patchy alopecia areata scalp (n=8), and alopecia totalis/universalis scalp (n=8). The RNA source kit depended on sample type: the PAXgene miRNA kit for fixed scalp, the miRNeasy kit for PBMCs, and the RNeasy kit for mouse skin. TCRbeta CDR3 regions were amplified by immunoSEQ multiplex PCR with 35 Vbeta forward and 13 Jbeta reverse primers.

Library generation was performed with the immunoSEQ multiplex PCR assay. To provide template for TCR sequencing, every sample had RNA extracted and reverse transcribed into cDNA. First-strand cDNA was synthesized using SuperScript III with a 2:1 mix of oligo-dT and random hexamers. A synthetic immune receptor repertoire was used to gauge amplification bias, and whatever bias remained was removed computationally. The paper's processing steps were these. After raw reads were preprocessed to remove errors, the CDR3 was defined following IMGT conventions as running from the conserved cysteine to phenylalanine. Clonality was calculated as 1 minus Shannon entropy normalized by log2 of the number of productive unique TCRs. CD4 or CD8 identity of scalp clones was inferred by cross-referencing scalp TCRbeta sequences with sorted blood CD4 and CD8 repertoires. This immuneACCESS table, as held by TCRdb, lists in-frame sequences with V and J called but not all clones. Of the missing ones, under half trace to an unresolved V gene in checked studies; the others have no known cause. The V and J calls and clone size come from that table; D and trimming were worked out from the DNA. This sample has hundreds of thousands of clones in its table, and 35% to 40% of those were observed once. Together, the top ten hold around 0.48% of the sample.

What the work shows at the level of the full study, not this receptor alone: Higher clonality and more expanded CD8+ clones were observed in lesional scalp than in normal scalp, particularly in alopecia totalis/universalis, a finding suggestive of antigenic drive. Unlike mouse skin, which is dominated by gammadelta T cells, normal human skin has resident alphabeta T cells that are also sequenced, and this complicates analysis of the scalp TCR repertoire. Tofacitinib significantly decreased scalp clonality and the number of expanded CD8+ clones among the top 100 scalp clones. During tofacitinib treatment, many expanded lesional clones remained in scalp and blood, and this persistence may partly explain relapse after treatment is stopped. Because the treated cohort was small and included a single nonresponder, larger studies are needed to assess links between baseline CD8+ expansion and response. Compared with mice, TCR sequences shared between patients were less clear, possibly partly because of HLA diversity across the patient population.

A few counts support this clone. The antigen it binds to is not known. No base qualities exist here, and no much larger clone lies one base off it. Read against the paper, the sample's treatment or condition label means: oral pan-JAK inhibitor, 5-10 mg twice daily. Lesional scalp punch biopsies and peripheral blood were collected from alopecia areata patients. PBMCs were separated by density centrifugation and stained for CD3, CD4 and CD8, after which CD4+ and CD8+ T cells were sorted on a FACSAria. The CDR3 starts with the cysteine, ends with the phenylalanine, and has 13 residues. CDR3 DNA is the only sequence kept; it has 39 bases, read in frame from the first base. Trimming at the junction amounts to 3 bases on V and 6 bases on J, and the germline ends lie 9 bases apart. CDR1 ENHRY and CDR2 SYGVKD are derived from the germline V gene.

The origin of this receptor is a human donor with alopecia areata. The chain is assembled from TRBV10-3 and TRBJ2-4; TRBD2 is a weak D gene call, 6 bases matching. Sequenced here: CD4+ T cells sorted from blood, sampled at approximately week 31, from a patient treated with tofacitinib. The bases read TGTGCCATCAGTGAAACTAGCCGAAACATTCAGTACTTC. Its protein product is CAISETSRNIQYF.